Presented here are 29 T cell receptor beta chains from one specimen sequenced in a study of blood T cell repertoires in COVID-19. Only in-frame clones appear in the TCRdb table, and some are missing; sequencing was by immunoSEQ multiplex PCR. Of fewer than 250,000 clones in the sample, roughly 80% were seen once. The sample was peripheral blood. The source of these receptors is an older woman with active or convalescent COVID-19.

The V call is TRBV3-1 (or the pseudogene TRBV3-2), the J call TRBJ2-5; the D gene is possibly TRBD2 (7 bases). Trimming pared 3 bases from V and 5 bases from J, leaving 13 bases between. This CDR3 spans 14 amino acids. Germline V gives CDR1 LGHDT, CDR2 YNNKEL (reference sequence). CDR3 sequence: CASSQGGGWETQYF. DNA for the CDR3: TGTGCCAGCAGCCAGGGGGGGGGCTGGGAGACCCAGTACTTC.

This clone came up a few times. This CDR3 reads CASSRTSSLYEQYF. The CDR3 nucleotides are TGTGCCAGCTCACGGACTAGTTCTCTCTACGAGCAGTACTTC. The chain combines TRBV18 with TRBJ2-7; 7 bases match TRBD2. This CDR3 contains 14 residues. Germline CDR1 is KGHSH and CDR2 is LQKENI. Trimming took 4 bases from V and 3 from J; bases not matched to a gene: 6.

The chain joins TRBV19 to TRBJ1-6, with D perhaps TRBD1 (5 bases). CDR1 is LNHDA and CDR2 is SQIVND in the germline V gene (reference sequence). Trimming shortened V by 11 bases and J by 9 bases, and 20 bases separated the two germline ends. The CDR3 is 14 residues long. The CDR3 here is CASTSKGLGSPLHF. Here the CDR3 DNA reads TGTGCCTCCACTTCGAAGGGGCTAGGTTCACCCCTCCACTTT.

The chain joins TRBV11-2 to TRBJ1-1, with TRBD1 as a possible D gene (5 bases). Germline-derived CDR1 and CDR2 are SGHAT and FQNNGV. The CDR3 length is 12 residues. The V end was cut by 1 base, the J end by 9 bases, with 9 bases between. In DNA, the CDR3 is TGTGCCAGCAGCTTAGCGGCAGGGAAAGCTTTCTTT. Translated: CASSLAAGKAFF.

This sequence joins TRBV10-2 and TRBJ1-6; D might be TRBD1 (6 bases). CDR1 is WSHSY, CDR2 SAAADI, per germline. V lost 6 bases and J lost 4, with 13 bases in between. CDR3 length equals 15 residues. DNA of the CDR3: TGCGCCAGCAGATACAGGGTTGAATATAATTCACCCCTCCACTTT. It codes for CASRYRVEYNSPLHF.

V and J are TRBV3-1 (or the pseudogene TRBV3-2) and TRBJ2-7; D perhaps matches TRBD1 (6 bases). Trimming left V 4 bases short and J 1 base short, with 11 bases between. Germline CDR1 and CDR2: LGHDT and YNNKEL (reference sequence). The CDR3 is 14 residues long. CDR3 sequence reads: CASSLTGSSYEQYF. The CDR3 DNA follows: TGTGCCAGCAGCCTGACAGGATCATCCTACGAGCAGTACTTC.

V usage is TRBV19 and J usage is TRBJ1-2; D is perhaps TRBD1 (5 bases). The CDR3 sequence is 15 residues long. Germline values: CDR1 LNHDA, CDR2 SQIVND (reference sequence). Trimming removed 9 bases at V and 2 bases at J, with 19 bases between. The CDR3 is CASNPGGGINYGYTF. CDR3 bases: TGTGCCAGCAACCCCGGGGGGGGAATCAACTATGGCTACACCTTC.

This clone came up a few times. The V call is TRBV10-3, the J call TRBJ2-5, with TRBD1 identical over 7 bases. The CDR3 is made up of 15 amino acids. CDR1 and CDR2 from the germline V gene are ENHRY and SYGVKD. The ends lost 4 bases at V and 1 base at J; junction bases unmatched: 6. Here the CDR3 DNA reads TGTGCCATCAGTGCGACAGGGTCGCCCCAAGAGACCCAGTACTTC. Translating gives CAISATGSPQETQYF.

V and J are TRBV7-9 and TRBJ1-6, with 7 bases that match TRBD1. This CDR3 has 15 residues. CDR1 SEHNR and CDR2 FQNEAQ come from the germline V gene (reference sequence). With V trimmed by 4 bases and J by 6 bases, 6 bases remained unmatched. This chain's CDR3 is CASSSRQGGNSPLHF. CDR3 DNA: TGTGCCAGCAGCTCCCGACAGGGAGGTAATTCACCCCTCCACTTT.

In its sample, this clone was seen a few times. V and J are TRBV19 and TRBJ2-7; no clear D gene. The V gene's germline CDR1 is LNHDA and CDR2 SQIVND (reference sequence). The V and J ends lost 4 bases and 6 bases respectively, with 16 bases between them. The CDR3 spans 14 residues. CDR3 protein: CASSRVAAPSEQYF. Written as DNA, the CDR3 is TGTGCCAGTAGTAGGGTAGCTGCACCCTCCGAGCAGTACTTC.

This chain links TRBV6-5 with TRBJ2-7, with D tentatively TRBD2 (6 bases). Germline V CDR1 and CDR2: MNHEY, SVGAGI. The CDR3 runs to 15 residues. The ends were cut back, 1 base at V and 0 bases at J, with 10 bases in the middle. The CDR3: CASSYLPGLSYEQYF. The CDR3 nucleotides are TGTGCCAGCAGTTACTTACCGGGACTCTCCTACGAGCAGTACTTC.

This clone was observed a few times. The chain carries TRBV19 and TRBJ2-7; 10 nucleotides align to TRBD2. The CDR3 extends over 17 amino acids. The germline gives CDR1 LNHDA, CDR2 SQIVND (reference sequence). V shed 5 bases and J 1 base; nucleotides not matched to a gene: 11. This chain's CDR3 is CASSPTPRTSGSYEQYF. The CDR3 DNA reads as TGTGCCAGTAGTCCCACACCCCGGACTAGCGGTTCCTACGAGCAGTACTTC.

The V call is TRBV19, the J call TRBJ1-1; D not certain. There are 13 residues in the CDR3. V lost 3 bases to trimming and J lost 3 bases, with 8 bases between them. Germline CDR1 reads LNHDA; CDR2 reads SQIVND (reference sequence). CDR3 coding DNA: TGTGCCAGTAGTATCGCGGAAGACACTGAAGCTTTCTTT. This sequence encodes CASSIAEDTEAFF.

On this clone itself: Sequence at one end of the junction differs from germline and may be a read error. This chain links TRBV7-7 with TRBJ2-2; TRBD2 aligns across 8 bases. Germline assignment: CDR1 SSHAT and CDR2 FNYEAQ (reference sequence). The CDR3 has 15 amino acids. In nucleotides, the CDR3 is TGTGCTAGCAGATCCGGGACTAGAGGCACCGGGGAGCTGTTTTTT. It yields the protein CASRSGTRGTGELFF.

In its sample, this clone was seen a few times. The CDR3 region is CASSLGGMNTEAFF. CDR3 DNA sequence: TGTGCCAGCAGCTTAGGAGGTATGAACACTGAAGCTTTCTTT. The chain employs TRBV7-6 and TRBJ1-1; D remains unclear. V gave up 1 base and J gave up 0 bases, with 6 bases separating them. The CDR3 loop spans 14 amino acids. Germline V gives CDR1 SGHVS, CDR2 FNYEAQ.

The chain couples TRBV2 to TRBJ2-7, with D unresolved. Between the trimmed V and J ends, which lost 7 bases and 2 bases, there was a span of 12 bases. Germline CDR1 reads SNHLY; CDR2 reads FYNNEI. The CDR3 totals 13 residues. This CDR3 is CASNRQFTYEQYF. The CDR3 DNA reads TGTGCCAGCAATCGCCAGTTTACCTACGAGCAGTACTTC.

The count of this clone is one. The chain links TRBV2 to TRBJ2-3; TRBD2 agrees at 9 bases. The CDR3 contains 14 residues. The germline V gene encodes CDR1 SNHLY and CDR2 FYNNEI. The junction had 7 bases not matched to a gene; V was cut back by 7 bases and J by 5 bases. The CDR3 nucleotides read TGTGCCAGCATCGCTAGCGGGGTAGGAGATACGCAGTATTTT. This gives the protein CASIASGVGDTQYF.

This chain joins TRBV18 and TRBJ2-7; 7 bases agree with TRBD2. The J segment lost 4 bases and the V segment lost 5 bases, leaving 5 bases of the junction unmatched. This CDR3 is 13 amino acids long. Germline V gene lookup returns CDR1 KGHSH and CDR2 LQKENI. The CDR3 protein is CASSTGGGYEQYF. As DNA, the CDR3 is TGTGCCAGCTCAACGGGAGGTGGGTACGAGCAGTACTTC.

The gene calls are TRBV7-9 and TRBJ2-3, with 7 bases fitting TRBD1. CDR1 is SEHNR, CDR2 FQNEAQ, per germline (reference sequence). V was clipped by 7 bases and J by 2 bases; unmatched bases: 21. The CDR3 runs to 19 residues. CDR3: CASTLPRGQDSASTDTQYF. For the CDR3, the DNA is TGTGCCAGCACTCTACCGCGCGGACAGGACTCTGCTTCCACAGATACGCAGTATTTT.

The chain couples TRBV5-1 to TRBJ2-7, with TRBD2 matching 8 bases. CDR1 and CDR2 from the germline V gene are SGHRS and YFSETQ. The CDR3 has 18 amino acids. V lost 2 bases to trimming and J lost 3 bases; unmatched junction nucleotides: 16. The chain's CDR3 is CASSFGPRGGRWRYEQYF. The CDR3 coding sequence is TGCGCCAGCAGCTTCGGTCCCCGCGGGGGGCGATGGCGCTACGAGCAGTACTTC.

The V gene is TRBV9, the J gene TRBJ2-2, with D unclear. V was pared by 3 bases and J by 3 bases, with 3 bases between. Germline lookup yields CDR1 SGDLS and CDR2 YYNGEE. This CDR3 is built from 12 residues. This CDR3 is CASSAYTGELFF. CDR3 in DNA: TGTGCCAGCAGCGCGTACACCGGGGAGCTGTTTTTT.

The rearrangement links TRBV21-1 to TRBJ2-2; the table names TRBD2, a call not compared with the DNA. TRBV21-1 is reported as a pseudogene. This CDR3 comprises 18 residues. Here the CDR3 reads CASSKVGEGETNTGELFF. Written as DNA, the CDR3 is TGTGCCAGCAGCAAAGTGGGGGAGGGGGAAACGAACACCGGGGAGCTGTTTTTT.

J is TRBJ1-1 and V is TRBV19, with 11 bases identical to TRBD1. With 3 bases clipped from V and 5 bases from J, the junction kept 5 bases outside the gene matches. The CDR3 covers 15 residues. From germline, CDR1 is LNHDA and CDR2 SQIVND (reference sequence). The chain's CDR3 is CASSIWDRGETEAFF. The CDR3 DNA reads TGTGCCAGTAGTATTTGGGACAGGGGGGAGACTGAAGCTTTCTTT.

The chain uses TRBV2 and TRBJ1-1, with unresolved D. CDR1 and CDR2 (germline): SNHLY, FYNNEI. The CDR3 contains 13 residues. With 3 bases removed from V and 2 bases from J, the gap between germline ends came to 7 bases. The CDR3 DNA reads as TGTGCCAGCAGTGAGTCAGGTAACACTGAAGCTTTCTTT. Translating gives CASSESGNTEAFF.

The chain couples TRBV16 to TRBJ1-1; D unresolved. Trimming took 0 bases from V and 1 from J, leaving 6 bases between them. The CDR3 is 14 residues long. The germline CDR1 and CDR2 sequences are KGHSY and FQNENV. The CDR3 sequence is CASSQSPQNTEAFF. CDR3 DNA: TGTGCCAGCAGCCAATCGCCACAGAACACTGAAGCTTTCTTT.

The rearrangement joins TRBV4-1 to TRBJ2-1; D remains unclear. Germline-derived CDR1 and CDR2 are MGHRA and YSYEKL. CDR3 length: 13 residues. V dropped 1 base and J dropped 7 bases, with 8 bases sitting between them. CDR3 coding DNA: TGCGCCAGCAGCCAAGGCCCCGGGAATGAGCAGTTCTTC. As protein: CASSQGPGNEQFF.

V and J are TRBV29-1 and TRBJ2-3, with D possibly TRBD1 on 6 matching bases. The CDR3 loop spans 14 amino acids. V was trimmed by 3 bases and J by 4 bases, leaving 14 bases between them. Germline-derived CDR1 and CDR2 are SQVTM and ANQGSEA. The CDR3: CSVDVGQGPDTQYF. The CDR3 region has the DNA TGCAGCGTTGACGTGGGGCAGGGGCCAGATACGCAGTATTTT.

The rearrangement uses TRBV6-2 or TRBV6-3 and TRBJ2-7; tentative D call: TRBD1 (6 bases). With 0 bases removed from V and 3 bases from J, the gap between germline ends came to 6 bases. In germline, CDR1 is MNHEY, CDR2 SVGEGT. This CDR3 is built from 13 residues. CDR3 sequence reads: CASSYSQGYEQYF. In DNA, the CDR3 is TGTGCCAGCAGTTACTCACAGGGCTACGAGCAGTACTTC.

This chain joins TRBV7-2 and TRBJ2-5; 10 bases are a match to TRBD2. Germline-derived CDR1 and CDR2 are SGHTA and FQGNSA. The CDR3 spans 16 residues. The trim removed 3 bases at V and 5 bases at J, leaving 9 bases unmatched. The CDR3 bases are TGTGCCAGCAGCTTGGGGAATCTAGCGGGGGCGGAGACCCAGTACTTC. The encoded protein is CASSLGNLAGAETQYF.